This TCR beta chain was recovered during a study of blood T cell repertoires in COVID-19 (TCRdb year 2020). In the study overall: The collaborator samples originated in the United States, Italy and Spain and spanned the acute and convalescent phases of COVID-19. A de-identified subject ID, COVID-19 status, age in years and sex were almost always included in the sample metadata. Samples came from the ongoing ImmuneRACE study (first 160 participants) plus 1,254 subjects from 6 global collaborators. Where available, HLA class I and class II types were obtained from metadata supplied by the sample provider rather than from assay-based typing. Deeply sampled blood TCRbeta repertoires from subjects exposed to, actively infected with, or recovered from COVID-19 were included in the dataset. The repertoires were released in a freely available public database meant as a resource for research on the immune response to SARS-CoV-2. The material from the prospective study consisted of cDNA or gDNA derived from T cells, B-cell-depleted T cells, or PBMCs. Beyond this particular receptor, the publication reports: The quantity of clinical and demographic metadata differed by source and by participant and was supplied without curation.

From the cysteine up to the phenylalanine, the CDR3 has a length of 17 residues. Only the CDR3 DNA is retained, 51 bases long and in frame from the first base. Taken from the germline V gene (reference sequence), the CDR1 and CDR2 loops are MNHEY and SMNVEV. V loses 5 bases, J loses 2 bases, and the germline ends lie 19 bases apart. Notes on this clone: The antigen it binds to is not known. No base quality information exists; no much larger clone differs at one position.

TCRbeta CDR3 regions were amplified from genomic DNA by means of the immunoSEQ Assay, a bias-controlled multiplex PCR. The original pipeline was this. The number of nucleated cells in each sample was estimated from the amplification of reference gene primers within the assay. To quantify the absolute abundance of each unique TCRbeta CDR3 rearrangement, sequence reads were collapsed and filtered. Productive Simpson clonality was computed per sample as the square root of Simpson's diversity index over productive rearrangements. TCRdb retrieved this table from immuneACCESS and kept in-frame rearrangements only. Not all clones are present; in checked studies, unresolved V genes account for under half, and no reason is known for the remainder. Clonal size and the V and J genes are those of that table, whereas D and trimming came from the DNA. This sample holds fewer than 200,000 clones; more than 70% were observed only once. The ten largest clones capture around a sixth of the sample.

Participants in the prospective study were aged 18 to 89 years, lived in some 24 United States geographic areas, and enrolled through a virtual design. To assign participants to cohorts, the prospective study relied on clinical history that participants themselves reported in a screening survey and a study questionnaire. For ImmuneRACE Cohort 3, a participant was defined as recovered based on two consecutive negative NP/OP PCR tests, clearance by a healthcare professional, or resolution of symptoms. In the prospective study, whole blood, serum and a nasopharyngeal or oropharyngeal swab were collected from each participant by mobile phlebotomists. Over an approximately 2-month period, participants in the prospective study had the option of providing additional blood draws and questionnaires. Prospective study blood samples were shipped either frozen or at room temperature before DNA extraction.

The chain is encoded by TRBV27 joined to TRBJ2-1; perhaps TRBD1 is the D gene, with 6 bases matching. Sequences were obtained from PBMCs or T cells enriched from blood (not recorded which). This TCR was sampled from a man aged 60 to 69 who had recovered from COVID-19. CDR3 reads: CASSQGWAGEAYNEQFF. The sequenced DNA is TGTGCCAGCAGTCAGGGTTGGGCAGGGGAAGCCTACAATGAGCAGTTCTTC.